Sequencing of this T cell receptor beta chain was carried out in a study of shared clonotypes between healthy human individuals. About the study: Per donor, CD8 memory used one plate, CD8 naive used two, CD4 memory used three and CD4 naive used three. Findings and caveats of the study: The represented genetic and exposure-history diversity was limited by the small number of donors. Memory subsets generally showed lower estimated richness than naive subsets.

Deep was the level used in running the assay. The table came from immunoSEQ multiplex PCR; TCRdb's copy has only in-frame clones and leaves some out. The table has millions of clones, about 92% seen once; the top ten hold 0.39%. V lost 5 bases and J lost 2; bases outside the gene matches: 5. This CDR3 has 15 residues. CDR1 and CDR2 from the germline V gene are LGHNA and YNFKEQ. This clone is a singleton in its sample. The target antigen is unknown. The V call is TRBV4-2, the J call TRBJ2-3, with 9 bases lining up with TRBD2. Material: naive CD4+ T cells from PBMCs. Subset here: CD45RA+ positively selected. The source is a young man in good health. Some clones in this sample may be carry-over from other donors' samples. The CDR3 sequence is CASSGGRGITDTQYF. The CDR3 DNA reads TGTGCCAGCAGCGGCGGGAGGGGGATCACAGATACGCAGTATTTT.